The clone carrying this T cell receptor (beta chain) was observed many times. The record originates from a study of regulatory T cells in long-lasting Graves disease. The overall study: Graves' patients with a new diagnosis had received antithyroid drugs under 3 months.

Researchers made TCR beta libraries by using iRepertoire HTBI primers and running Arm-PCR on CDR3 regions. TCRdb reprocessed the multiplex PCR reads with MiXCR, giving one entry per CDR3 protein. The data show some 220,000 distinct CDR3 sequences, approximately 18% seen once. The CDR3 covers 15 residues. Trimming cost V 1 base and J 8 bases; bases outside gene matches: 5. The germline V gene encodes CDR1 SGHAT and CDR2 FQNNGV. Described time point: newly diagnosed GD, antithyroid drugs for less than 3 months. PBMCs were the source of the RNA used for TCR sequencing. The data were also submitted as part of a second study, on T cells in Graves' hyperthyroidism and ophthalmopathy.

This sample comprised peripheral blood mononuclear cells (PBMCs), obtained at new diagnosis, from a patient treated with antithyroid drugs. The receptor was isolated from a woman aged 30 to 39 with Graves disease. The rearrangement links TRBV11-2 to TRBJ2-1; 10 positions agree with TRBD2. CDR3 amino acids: CASSLAPSGSHEQFF. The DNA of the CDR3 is TGTGCCAGCAGCTTAGCCCCTAGCGGGAGCCATGAGCAGTTCTTC.